This T cell receptor beta chain was identified in a study of CD8+CD57+ T cells in acquired aplastic anemia. On this clonotype: It may be a read error: a sequence one base away is much more abundant.

Germline CDR1 SGHAT, CDR2 FQNNGV. Trimming pared 5 bases from V and 4 bases from J, leaving 14 bases between. This CDR3 region has 14 residues. The study profiled TCR beta VDJ and CDR3 using genomic DNA as template. TCRdb ran MiXCR on the reads and lists one entry per CDR3 protein. The sample records 150,000 to 200,000 distinct CDR3 sequences, around half being singletons. An expansion of CD8+CD57+ cells by flow cytometry had been shown in patients chosen for sequencing. Sequencing was carried out using sorted CD4+, CD8+, or CD8+CD57+ T cells (not recorded which) from PBMCs. This clonotype originated in a human donor with aplastic anemia. The genes are TRBV11-2 and TRBJ1-1; TRBD1 is a possible D gene (5 bases). Here the CDR3 DNA reads TGTGCCAGCAGCCTGGGGCAGGTAAGCACTGAAGCTTTCTTT. Translating it yields CASSLGQVSTEAFF.